The T cell receptor (beta chain) under discussion was sequenced for a study of tumor-infiltrating lymphocytes in oesophageal squamous cell carcinoma. Germline-derived CDR1 and CDR2 are SNHLY and FYNNEI. This CDR3 has 13 residues. TCRdb re-called the PCR reads with MiXCR, one entry per CDR3 protein. Of 9,000 or so distinct CDR3 sequences listed, 60% to 70% are singletons. The specimen sequenced was esophageal tumor tissue. This TCR derives from a female donor with esophageal squamous cell carcinoma. V usage is TRBV2 and J usage is TRBJ2-1; TRBD1 matches 7 bases. The J call is uncertain, as TRBJ2-7 better fits the DNA end. CDR3: CASGMAGGYEQYF. DNA of the CDR3: TGTGCCAGCGGTATGGCAGGGGGTTACGAGCAGTACTTC.